The clone carrying this T cell receptor (beta chain) was seen ten or more times. Its antigen remains unknown. The CDR3 contains 15 residues. J gave up 7 bases and V 5 bases, and 8 bases lay outside the gene matches. Germline CDR1 and CDR2: SNHLY and FYNNEI. The entry originates in a study of prognosis after radiotherapy for stage I lung cancer. Looking at the study overall: Every patient with non-small cell lung cancer was judged medically inoperable. There were no patients who received concurrent therapy with stereotactic body radiotherapy.

The study's findings and limits: Reportedly, metastasis status was linked to differences in TRBV and TRBJ usage frequencies.

The study amplified the TCR beta CDR3 region from genomic DNA. This amplification was carried out by two rounds of multiplex PCR. Primers specific to each TRBV and TRBJ gene drove first-round PCR. TCRdb redid the calling of the multiplex PCR reads with MiXCR, one entry per CDR3 protein. The table has fewer than 40,000 distinct CDR3 sequences, 32% seen once. Approximately 6 milliliters of peripheral blood were drawn at each of two time points. This TCR derives from a donor aged 50 or older with non-small cell lung cancer. The specimen was PBMCs, collected before or after stereotactic body radiation therapy (not recorded which). This chain uses TRBV2 with TRBJ1-4; 9 bases match TRBD1. The DNA for the CDR3 is TGTGCCAGCAGTCCCCGGGACAGGGTAAGTGAAAAACTGTTTTTT. Translation: CASSPRDRVSEKLFF.